The present entry profiles one T cell receptor (beta chain) with its context. Antigen: not known. Germline V gene lookup returns CDR1 MDHEN and CDR2 SYDVKM. The CDR3 runs 14 residues. All TRB cDNA libraries came from 5' RACE performed with UMI labels. Reprocessing the 5' RACE reads, TCRdb reports a single entry for every CDR3 protein and omits DNA. Its clone listing holds fewer than 60,000 distinct CDR3 sequences. This entry is derived from a study of CXCR3-negative and CXCR3-positive naive CD8 T cells. Whole-study results and caveats: For the naive subsets, surface CD5 was similar, and TCR strength was inferred from TRB CDR3 properties. Similar TRBV-TRBJ gene usage was seen in naive CXCR3-negative and CXCR3-positive cells, but not in memory cells.

This receptor was obtained from a human donor in good health. Some clones in this sample may be carry-over from other donors' samples. The chain employs TRBV28 and TRBJ2-7; TCRdb returns TRBD2, unconfirmable since there is no DNA. The sequenced sample was naive CXCR3- CD8+ T cells from blood. Subset specified: CD45RO-CCR7+CD27+CD95- naive CD8+ T cells lacking CXCR3 (TNR3-). The CDR3 here is CASSLDRAPYEQYF.